The text below deals with one T cell receptor beta chain. This sample was included in a study of blood T cell repertoires in COVID-19. On the study more broadly: Samples representing acute and convalescent COVID-19 were sourced from the United States, Italy and Spain.

The protocol was immunoSEQ multiplex PCR, while the TCRdb copy is restricted to in-frame clones and leaves out a portion. The repertoire holds approximately 85,000 clones, with almost 90% as singletons. V shed 10 bases, J shed 3 bases, and the junction held 5 bases outside the gene matches. CDR1 is MNHEY, CDR2 SVGAGI, per germline. The CDR3 consists of 12 residues. Input material: peripheral blood. The J gene is TRBJ2-7, the V gene TRBV6-5, with 8 bases that match TRBD1. The receptor was derived from an elderly woman with active or convalescent COVID-19. The CDR3 region has the DNA TGTGCCACACAGGACAGGGTCTACGAGCAGTACTTC. It specifies CATQDRVYEQYF.